What follows is one TCR beta chain and its context. Original handling: Amplifying reference gene primers gave estimates of nucleated cell counts. TCRdb keeps only in-frame clones here, not all; method: immunoSEQ multiplex PCR. Clonal size and the V and J genes are those of that table, whereas D and trimming came from the DNA. The sample has 180,000 or so clones; approximately 78% are singletons. The data are from a study of blood T cell repertoires in COVID-19. Turning to the study itself: COVID-19 samples from acute and convalescent phases originated in the United States, Italy and Spain. T cells, B-cell-depleted T cells, or PBMCs provided the cDNA or gDNA that served as material.

The CDR3 runs to 17 residues. V dropped 1 base and J dropped 4 bases, with 16 bases sitting between them. The V gene's germline CDR1 is MGHRA and CDR2 YSYEKL. Sequencing was performed on peripheral blood. The gene calls are TRBV4-1 and TRBJ1-4; a weak D match, TRBD1 (6 bases). This receptor was taken from an elderly woman with active or convalescent COVID-19. CDR3 sequence (DNA): TGCGCCAGCAGCCAAGGGAGATCACAGGGTAATAATGAAAAACTGTTTTTT. The encoded protein is CASSQGRSQGNNEKLFF.